This T cell receptor (beta chain) emerged from a study of T cells in Graves' hyperthyroidism and ophthalmopathy. The study, taken as a whole, reports: Blood also carried most thyroid clonotypes expanded above 0.001.

Researchers amplified the TCR beta CDR3 regions from RNA transcripts. An initial round of RT-PCR targeting the TCR CDR3 relied on the HTBI primer set. TCRdb reprocessed the multiplex PCR reads with MiXCR, giving one entry per CDR3 protein. The data contain around 340,000 distinct CDR3 sequences, approximately 13% of them singletons. The CDR3 sequence is 17 residues long. Germline CDR1 is SGHRS and CDR2 is YFSETQ. V lost 4 bases and J 2 bases, leaving 18 bases between the germline ends. This clonotype was seen repeatedly, ten times or more. The antigen is undetermined. Graves' hyperthyroidism was deemed stable absent ophthalmopathy progression within 18 months. Newly diagnosed hyperthyroidism, duration under 2 months, in patients aged 18 to 65. Pregnant or lactating patients were excluded, as were those with uncontrolled infection or other autoimmune disease.

The source of this sequence is a young woman with Graves' hyperthyroidism. Sample: blood. The chain uses TRBV5-1 and TRBJ2-2, with no clear D. This chain's CDR3 is CASSLSRISINTGELFF. The DNA for the CDR3 is TGCGCCAGCAGCCTATCGAGGATTTCTATAAACACCGGGGAGCTGTTTTTT.